The next 16 T cell receptor beta chains were all read from a single sample in a study of T cell repertoires in cytomegalovirus infection. TCRdb ran MiXCR on the reads and lists one entry per CDR3 protein. The sample consists of under 300,000 distinct CDR3 sequences, 9% to 15% of them appearing once. Sequencing was done on a sample of PBMCs. The receptors were gathered from a human donor in good health (CMV status not recorded). Some clones in this sample may be carry-over from other donors' samples.

CDR3 in amino acids: CASSVRQDSETQYF. CDR3 DNA: TGTGCCAGCAGCGTGAGGCAGGATTCAGAGACCCAGTACTTC. The chain combines TRBV9 with TRBJ2-5; D uncertain. Germline loops: CDR1 SGDLS, CDR2 YYNGEE. Trimming took 2 bases from V and 4 from J, leaving 12 bases between them. The CDR3 is 14 amino acids.

For the CDR3, the DNA is TGTGCCAGCAGCGTAGTAGAAGGAGAGGAAGCTTTCTTT. It codes for CASSVVEGEEAFF. The V gene is TRBV9, the J gene TRBJ1-1, with D uncertain. V lost 0 bases to trimming and J lost 8 bases, with 11 bases between them. The germline V gene encodes CDR1 SGDLS and CDR2 YYNGEE. The CDR3 loop spans 13 amino acids. The complete variable domain, with remaining parts taken from reference TRBV9 and TRBJ1-1, reads DSGVTQTPKHLITATGQRVTLRCSPRSGDLSVYWYQQSLDQGLQFLIQYYNGEERAKGNILERFSAQQFPDLHSELNLSSLELGDSALYFCASSVVEGEEAFFGQGTRLTVV.

The gene calls are TRBV5-4 and TRBJ2-5; D is uncertain. The V end lost 2 bases, the J end lost 4 bases, and 12 bases lay between the germline ends. Germline V gene lookup returns CDR1 SGHNT and CDR2 YYREEE (reference sequence). CDR3 length: 14 amino acids. CDR3 nucleotides: TGTGCCAGCAGCTTTAAGAGCCAAAGAGAGACCCAGTACTTC. Amino acid sequence: CASSFKSQRETQYF.

V usage is TRBV4-2 and J usage is TRBJ2-5; 12 bases are shared with TRBD2. Germline-derived CDR1 and CDR2 are LGHNA and YNFKEQ. J was trimmed by 4 bases and V by 4 bases; bases with no gene match: 4. CDR3 length equals 15 residues. The CDR3 nucleotides are TGTGCCAGCAGCCCGACTAGCGGGGGAGGAGAGACCCAGTACTTC. Translated: CASSPTSGGGETQYF.

This clonotype appeared many times. The chain has TRBV7-2 and TRBJ2-3; D ambiguous. Trimming removed 3 bases at V and 2 bases at J, with 6 bases between. Per the germline V gene, CDR1 is SGHTA and CDR2 is FQGNSA. The CDR3 runs to 13 residues. The CDR3 protein is CASSFGITDTQYF. CDR3 DNA: TGTGCCAGCAGCTTTGGCATCACAGATACGCAGTATTTT.

This clonotype was seen at least ten times. This rearrangement joins TRBV7-8 to TRBJ2-1; 9 bases fit TRBD1. Germline V gives CDR1 SGHVS, CDR2 FQNEAQ. This CDR3 comprises 17 residues. Losses at the gene ends were 0 bases for V and 9 bases for J; bases not matched to a gene: 12. This CDR3 is CASSLAPIRTGVSEQFF. The CDR3 nucleotides read TGTGCCAGCAGCTTAGCCCCAATCAGGACAGGGGTGAGTGAGCAGTTCTTC.

This clonotype was recorded many times. V is TRBV7-2 and J is TRBJ2-3; the D call may be TRBD1 or TRBD2 (5 bases each). The length of the CDR3 is 14 residues. The ends were cut back, 3 bases at V and 0 bases at J, with 7 bases in the middle. In germline, CDR1 is SGHTA, CDR2 FQGNSA. The CDR3 region is CASSFWGSTDTQYF. The CDR3 DNA follows: TGTGCCAGCAGCTTTTGGGGGAGCACAGATACGCAGTATTTT. The whole variable domain, filled in from reference TRBV7-2 and TRBJ2-3, reads GAGVSQSPSNKVTEKGKDVELRCDPISGHTALYWYRQSLGQGLEFLIYFQGNSAPDKSGLPSDRFSAERTGGSVSTLTIQRTQQEDSAVYLCASSFWGSTDTQYFGPGTRLTVL.

This clonotype was found a few times. This chain uses TRBV15 with TRBJ1-6; D uncertain. The germline CDR1 and CDR2 sequences are LNHNV and YYDKDF (reference sequence). V was trimmed by 3 bases and J by 6 bases, leaving 9 bases between them. This CDR3 spans 14 amino acids. The CDR3, as DNA: TGTGCCACCAGCAGCGCCCTGATTAATTCACCCCTCCACTTT. Translating gives CATSSALINSPLHF.

This clonotype was seen a few times. The chain is built from TRBV7-3 and TRBJ2-3; 14 positions match TRBD2. The trim removed 5 bases at V and 3 bases at J, leaving 10 bases unmatched. This CDR3 region has 18 residues. CDR1 SGHTA and CDR2 FQGTGA come from the germline V gene. CDR3 sequence reads: CASSRAPGLAGATDTQYF. In nucleotides, the CDR3 is TGTGCCAGCAGCCGGGCCCCGGGACTAGCGGGAGCAACAGATACGCAGTATTTT.

This clonotype was counted only a few times. The chain recombines TRBV20-1 with TRBJ1-2; 9 bases line up with TRBD1. With 2 bases clipped from V and 8 bases from J, the junction kept 6 bases outside the gene matches. Germline V gene data show CDR1 as DFQATT and CDR2 as SNEGSKA (reference sequence). The CDR3 is 13 residues long. The CDR3 loop is CSARSGQGIGYTF. CDR3 in DNA: TGCAGTGCTAGATCGGGACAGGGTATCGGCTACACCTTC.

This clonotype has ten or more counts. The chain recombines TRBV20-1 with TRBJ2-1; 13 bases fit TRBD2. CDR1 is DFQATT, CDR2 SNEGSKA, per germline (reference sequence). The CDR3 sequence is 16 residues long. Trimming at V came to 2 bases and at J to 7 bases, leaving 8 bases not matched to a gene. The CDR3 loop is CSARPSTSGRWNEQFF. In DNA, the CDR3 is TGCAGTGCTAGACCTTCGACTAGCGGGAGGTGGAATGAGCAGTTCTTC.

This clonotype showed up many times. The genes are TRBV7-2 and TRBJ2-5, with TRBD1 matching over 7 bases. V gave up 4 bases and J gave up 2 bases; unmatched junction bases: 4. Germline V lookup: CDR1 SGHTA, CDR2 FQGNSA. CDR3 size: 14 residues. CDR3: CASSSQTGQETQYF. The CDR3 region has the DNA TGTGCCAGCAGCTCCCAGACAGGGCAAGAGACCCAGTACTTC.

The rearrangement joins TRBV20-1 to TRBJ2-5, with unresolved D. The V end lost 8 bases, the J end lost 1 base, and 14 bases lay between the germline ends. Germline-derived CDR1 and CDR2 are DFQATT and SNEGSKA (reference sequence). The CDR3 covers 13 residues. The CDR3 coding sequence is TGCAGTTCCTCTCATGGTTCCCAAGAGACCCAGTACTTC. It translates to CSSSHGSQETQYF.

This clonotype was seen ten or more times. The chain carries TRBV28 and TRBJ2-7; weak D call: TRBD2 (5 bases). The CDR3 sequence is 15 residues long. Trimming stripped 5 bases from V and 5 bases from J, with 19 bases between. The germline V gene has CDR1 MDHEN and CDR2 SYDVKM. The CDR3 protein is CASSPPPYGNHEQYF. The CDR3 nucleotides read TGTGCCAGCAGTCCCCCTCCTTACGGGAACCACGAGCAGTACTTC.

This clonotype came up many times. The J gene is TRBJ2-2, the V gene TRBV6-2 or TRBV6-3, with D perhaps assigned TRBD1 or TRBD2 (6 bases each). Germline V gene lookup returns CDR1 MNHEY and CDR2 SVGEGT. Trimming took 2 bases from V and 0 from J, leaving 7 bases between them. The CDR3 runs 15 residues. CDR3 sequence (DNA): TGTGCCAGCAGTTACAGGGGGGCGAACACCGGGGAGCTGTTTTTT. Translation: CASSYRGANTGELFF.

This clonotype was detected ten times or more. The chain uses TRBV20-1 and TRBJ2-7, with 7 bases lining up with TRBD2. V gave up 8 bases and J gave up 7 bases; unmatched junction bases: 14. The CDR3 has 13 amino acids. Germline V gene lookup returns CDR1 DFQATT and CDR2 SNEGSKA (reference sequence). The CDR3 nucleotides read TGCAGTCCACGGACTAGTCGGTTATGGGAGCAGTACTTC. The encoded protein is CSPRTSRLWEQYF.